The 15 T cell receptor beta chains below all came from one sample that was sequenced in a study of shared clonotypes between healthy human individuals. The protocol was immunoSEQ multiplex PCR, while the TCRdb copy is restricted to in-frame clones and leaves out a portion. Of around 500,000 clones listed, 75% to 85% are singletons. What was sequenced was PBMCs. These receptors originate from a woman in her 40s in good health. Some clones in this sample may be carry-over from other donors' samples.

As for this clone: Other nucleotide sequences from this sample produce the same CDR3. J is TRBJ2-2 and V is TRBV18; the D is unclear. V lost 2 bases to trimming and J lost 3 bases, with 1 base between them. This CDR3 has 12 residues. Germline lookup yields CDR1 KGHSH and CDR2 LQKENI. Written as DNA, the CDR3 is TGTGCCAGCTCACCAGACACCGGGGAGCTGTTTTTT. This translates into CASSPDTGELFF.

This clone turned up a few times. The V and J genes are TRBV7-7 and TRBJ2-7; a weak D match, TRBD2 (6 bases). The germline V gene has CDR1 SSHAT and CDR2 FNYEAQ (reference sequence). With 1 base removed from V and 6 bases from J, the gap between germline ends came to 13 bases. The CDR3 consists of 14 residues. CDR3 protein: CASSLEVASVEQYF. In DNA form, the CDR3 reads TGTGCCAGCAGCTTAGAGGTGGCTAGCGTCGAGCAGTACTTC.

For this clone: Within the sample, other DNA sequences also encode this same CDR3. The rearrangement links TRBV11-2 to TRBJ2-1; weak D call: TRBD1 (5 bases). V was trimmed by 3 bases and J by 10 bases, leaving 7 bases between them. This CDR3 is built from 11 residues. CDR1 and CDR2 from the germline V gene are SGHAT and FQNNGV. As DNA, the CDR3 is TGTGCCAGCAGCTTGGACACCGAGCAGTTCTTC. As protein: CASSLDTEQFF.

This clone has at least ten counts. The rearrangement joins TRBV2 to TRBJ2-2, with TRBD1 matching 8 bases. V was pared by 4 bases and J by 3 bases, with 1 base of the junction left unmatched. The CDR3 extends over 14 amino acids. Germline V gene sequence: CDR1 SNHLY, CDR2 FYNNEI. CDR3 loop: CASSARGHTGELFF. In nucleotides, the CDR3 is TGTGCCAGCAGTGCCAGGGGGCACACCGGGGAGCTGTTTTTT.

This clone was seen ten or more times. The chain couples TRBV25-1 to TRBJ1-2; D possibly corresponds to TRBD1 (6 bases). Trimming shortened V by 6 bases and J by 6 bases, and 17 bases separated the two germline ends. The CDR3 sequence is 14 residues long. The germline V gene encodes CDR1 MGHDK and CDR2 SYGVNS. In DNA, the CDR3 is TGTGCCAGCAGCCCCGACAGGCCTTGGGATGGCTACACCTTC. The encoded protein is CASSPDRPWDGYTF.

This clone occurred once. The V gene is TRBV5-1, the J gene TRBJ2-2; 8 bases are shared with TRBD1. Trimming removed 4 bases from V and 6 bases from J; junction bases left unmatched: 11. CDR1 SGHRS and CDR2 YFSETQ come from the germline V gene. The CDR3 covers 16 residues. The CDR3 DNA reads TGCGCCAGCAGCCCCCAACCAACAGGGGGATCCGGGGAGCTGTTTTTT. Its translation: CASSPQPTGGSGELFF. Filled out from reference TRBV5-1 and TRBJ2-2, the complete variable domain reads KAGVTQTPRYLIKTRGQQVTLSCSPISGHRSVSWYQQTPGQGLQFLFEYFSETQRNKGNFPGRFSGRQFSNSRSEMNVSTLELGDSALYLCASSPQPTGGSGELFFGEGSRLTVL.

CDR3 nucleotide sequence: TGCAGCGTCTCCGGGACAACTAATGAAAAACTGTTTTTT. This codes for CSVSGTTNEKLFF. The J gene is TRBJ1-4, the V gene TRBV29-1, with D uncertain. V lost 6 bases, J lost 0 bases, and 8 bases lay in between. Germline V gene data show CDR1 as SQVTM and CDR2 as ANQGSEA. This CDR3 spans 13 amino acids.

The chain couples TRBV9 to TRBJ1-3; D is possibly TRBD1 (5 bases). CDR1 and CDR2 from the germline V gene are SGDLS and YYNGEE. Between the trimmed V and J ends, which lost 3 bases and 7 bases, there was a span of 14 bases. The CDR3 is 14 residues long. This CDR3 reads CASSDGTARNTIYF. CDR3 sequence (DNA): TGTGCCAGCAGCGACGGGACCGCGCGCAACACCATATATTTT. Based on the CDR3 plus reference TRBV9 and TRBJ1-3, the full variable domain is DSGVTQTPKHLITATGQRVTLRCSPRSGDLSVYWYQQSLDQGLQFLIQYYNGEERAKGNILERFSAQQFPDLHSELNLSSLELGDSALYFCASSDGTARNTIYFGEGSWLTVV.

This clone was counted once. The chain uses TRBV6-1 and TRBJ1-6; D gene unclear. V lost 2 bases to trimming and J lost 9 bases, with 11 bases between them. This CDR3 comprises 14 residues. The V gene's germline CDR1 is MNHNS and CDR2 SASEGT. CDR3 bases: TGTGCCAGCAGTGAATACGGGGAGTCTTCACCCCTCCACTTT. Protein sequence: CASSEYGESSPLHF.

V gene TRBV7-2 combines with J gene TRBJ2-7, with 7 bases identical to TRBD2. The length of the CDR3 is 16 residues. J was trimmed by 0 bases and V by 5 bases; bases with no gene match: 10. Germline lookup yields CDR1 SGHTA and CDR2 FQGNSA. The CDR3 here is CASSRTFSGPSYEQYF. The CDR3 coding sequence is TGTGCCAGCAGCAGGACCTTTAGCGGGCCCTCCTACGAGCAGTACTTC.

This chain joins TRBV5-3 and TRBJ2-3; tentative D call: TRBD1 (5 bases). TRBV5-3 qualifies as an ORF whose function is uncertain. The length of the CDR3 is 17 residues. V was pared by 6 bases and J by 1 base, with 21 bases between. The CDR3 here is CARNPLGRGECTDTQYF. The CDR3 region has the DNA TGTGCCAGAAACCCCCTAGGAAGGGGTGAGTGCACAGATACGCAGTATTTT.

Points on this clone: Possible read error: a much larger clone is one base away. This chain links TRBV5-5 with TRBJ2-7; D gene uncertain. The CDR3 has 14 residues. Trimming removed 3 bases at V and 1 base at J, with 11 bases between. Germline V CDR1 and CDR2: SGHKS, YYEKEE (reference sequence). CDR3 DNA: TGTGCCAGCAGCTCGGTCGGACGGTCCTACGAGCAGTACTTC. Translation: CASSSVGRSYEQYF.

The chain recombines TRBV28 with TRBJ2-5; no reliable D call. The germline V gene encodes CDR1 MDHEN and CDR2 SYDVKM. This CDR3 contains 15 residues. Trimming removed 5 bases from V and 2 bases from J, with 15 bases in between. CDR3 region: CASSPLLRAQETQYF. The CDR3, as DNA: TGTGCCAGCAGTCCACTATTACGGGCTCAAGAGACCCAGTACTTC. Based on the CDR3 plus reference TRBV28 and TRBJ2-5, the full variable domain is DVKVTQSSRYLVKRTGEKVFLECVQDMDHENMFWYRQDPGLGLRLIYFSYDVKMKEKGDIPEGYSVSREKKERFSLILESASTNQTSMYLCASSPLLRAQETQYFGPGTRLLVL.

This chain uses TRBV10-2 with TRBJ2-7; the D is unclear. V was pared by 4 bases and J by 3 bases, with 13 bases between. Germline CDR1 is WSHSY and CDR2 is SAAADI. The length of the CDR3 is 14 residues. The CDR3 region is CASSGALANYEQYF. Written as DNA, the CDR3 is TGCGCCAGCAGTGGGGCTCTTGCTAACTACGAGCAGTACTTC.

The CDR3 sequence: CASSGQGANYGYTF. The DNA of the CDR3 is TGTGCCAGCAGCGGGCAGGGTGCTAACTATGGCTACACCTTC. The chain combines TRBV6-6 with TRBJ1-2, with D possibly being TRBD1 (5 bases). The germline V and J ends were trimmed by 6 bases and 0 bases, with 11 bases remaining between them. The germline V gene encodes CDR1 MNHNY and CDR2 SVGAGI (reference sequence). This CDR3 region has 14 residues.